Only one count was recorded for the clone carrying this T cell receptor beta chain. This sample stems from a study of T cell changes during pregnancy in multiple sclerosis. Libraries were prepared by immunoSEQ multiplex PCR; TCRdb keeps only in-frame clonotypes and omits some of them. The sample has some 29,000 clones, roughly 91% seen once; the top ten hold about 3.9%. This receptor was identified in a female donor in good health, enrolled as a control in a pregnancy study. The sequences come from CD8+ T cells from peripheral blood mononuclear cells, collected in the second trimester of pregnancy.

The CDR3 DNA reads TGTGCCAGCAGCCGGGGGTCAGACCTAGAGCAGTTCTTC. This translates into CASSRGSDLEQFF. V usage is TRBV7-2 and J usage is TRBJ2-1; tentative D call: TRBD2 (6 bases). This CDR3 has 13 amino acids. Trimming stripped 5 bases from V and 10 bases from J, with 15 bases between. CDR1 and CDR2 (germline): SGHTA, FQGNSA.